The 9 T cell receptor beta chains reported below all come from one sample, sequenced in a study of Ad26.COV2.S vaccination and SARS-CoV-2 variants. Sample treatment: around 19 received Ad26.COV2.S at low or high dose, single or two shots; 5 received placebo; per-sample allocation not given. On day 63 after the first injection, vaccine and placebo recipients gave samples. The data were produced by immunoSEQ multiplex PCR, yet TCRdb's version contains in-frame clones alone and is incomplete. The table has fewer than 900,000 clones, approximately 88% seen once; the top ten hold about 1.5%. The sequences come from peripheral blood, collected in a trial of Ad26.COV2.S vaccine versus placebo. These receptors were taken from a person aged 18-60 years who received the Ad26.COV2.S COVID-19 vaccine or a placebo.

The chain couples TRBV24-1 to TRBJ2-7; tentative D call: TRBD1 (6 bases). The germline V gene has CDR1 KGHDR and CDR2 SFDVKD. Trimming cost V 5 bases and J 7 bases, with 11 bases left between them. CDR3 size: 12 residues. CDR3 loop: CATSARGEEQYF. DNA of the CDR3: TGTGCCACCAGTGCCAGGGGAGAGGAGCAGTACTTC.

This chain uses TRBV7-2 with TRBJ2-3; D is unclear. Trimming pared 1 base from V and 8 bases from J, leaving 7 bases between. This CDR3 is 12 amino acids long. CDR1 and CDR2 (germline): SGHTA, FQGNSA. Written as DNA, the CDR3 is TGTGCCAGCAGCTTAGTGGATCCTACGCAGTATTTT. The encoded protein is CASSLVDPTQYF.

The rearrangement uses TRBV30 and TRBJ2-3; D is perhaps TRBD2 (7 bases). The CDR3 length is 13 residues. V lost 3 bases and J 4 bases, leaving 11 bases between the germline ends. CDR1 and CDR2 from the germline V gene are GTSNPN and SVGIG (reference sequence). The chain's CDR3 is CAWSKGGADTQYF. The CDR3 DNA reads as TGTGCCTGGAGCAAGGGGGGGGCAGATACGCAGTATTTT.

The chain employs TRBV7-9 and TRBJ2-5; possible D gene TRBD2, 5 bases. CDR1 and CDR2 from the germline V gene are SEHNR and FQNEAQ (reference sequence). The CDR3 is made up of 14 amino acids. Deletions cut 2 bases from V and 5 bases from J, with 12 bases between. The CDR3 protein is CASSLTLGVETQYF. For the CDR3, the DNA is TGTGCCAGCAGCTTAACCCTGGGAGTCGAGACCCAGTACTTC.

The V call is TRBV7-8, the J call TRBJ2-2; weak D call: TRBD2 (5 bases). With 3 bases removed from V and 0 bases from J, the gap between germline ends came to 8 bases. This CDR3 has 15 residues. The germline gives CDR1 SGHVS, CDR2 FQNEAQ. CDR3 nucleotide sequence: TGTGCCAGCAGCTTCTGGGGAGCGAACACCGGGGAGCTGTTTTTT. This gives the protein CASSFWGANTGELFF.

The chain recombines TRBV18 with TRBJ1-1, with D unclear. Looked up from germline, CDR1 is KGHSH and CDR2 is LQKENI. The CDR3 length is 17 residues. Trimming took 3 bases from V and 1 from J, leaving 18 bases between them. The CDR3 protein is CASSPPGLISGNTEAFF. The CDR3 DNA follows: TGTGCCAGCTCACCCCCGGGATTGATATCGGGGAACACTGAAGCTTTCTTT.

The chain has TRBV24-1 and TRBJ2-1; D is undetermined. CDR3 length: 13 residues. Germline V lookup: CDR1 KGHDR, CDR2 SFDVKD. Between the trimmed V and J ends, which lost 4 bases and 6 bases, there was a span of 9 bases. The CDR3 region has the DNA TGTGCCACCAGTGAGATAACCGCCAATGAGCAGTTCTTC. Its translation is CATSEITANEQFF.

The gene calls are TRBV25-1 and TRBJ1-2; possible D gene TRBD1, 6 bases. The V gene's germline CDR1 is MGHDK and CDR2 SYGVNS. The CDR3 extends over 16 amino acids. V was cut by 0 bases and J by 6 bases, with 17 bases left in between. The CDR3 protein is CASSEYSQGTSDGYTF. The CDR3 coding sequence is TGTGCCAGCAGTGAATATTCCCAGGGGACTTCAGATGGCTACACCTTC.

The J gene is TRBJ2-5, the V gene TRBV30, with TRBD2 identical over 12 bases. The CDR3 covers 15 residues. V shed 1 base, J shed 2 bases, and the junction held 2 bases outside the gene matches. The germline CDR1 and CDR2 sequences are GTSNPN and SVGIG (reference sequence). The CDR3 protein is CAWSAGTSGQETQYF. The CDR3 DNA follows: TGTGCCTGGAGTGCCGGGACTAGCGGGCAAGAGACCCAGTACTTC. The whole variable domain, remainder taken from reference TRBV30 and TRBJ2-5, is SQTIHQWPATLVQPVGSPLSLECTVEGTSNPNLYWYRQAAGRGLQLLFYSVGIGQISSEVPQNLSASRPQDRQFILSSKKLLLSDSGFYLCAWSAGTSGQETQYFGPGTRLLVL.